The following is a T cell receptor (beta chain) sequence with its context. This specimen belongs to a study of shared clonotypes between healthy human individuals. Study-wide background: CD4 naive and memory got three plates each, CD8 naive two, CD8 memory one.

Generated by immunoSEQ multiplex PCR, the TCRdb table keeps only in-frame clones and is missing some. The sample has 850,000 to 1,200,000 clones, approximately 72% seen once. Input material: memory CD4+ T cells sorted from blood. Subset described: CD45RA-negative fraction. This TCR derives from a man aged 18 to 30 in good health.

CDR3 in amino acids: CASTLGGTQYF. The CDR3 nucleotides read TGTGCCAGCACCCTCGGAGGGACGCAGTATTTT. The chain recombines TRBV6-1 with TRBJ2-3; the D gene is possibly TRBD2 (6 bases). Trimming pared 7 bases from V and 9 bases from J, leaving 11 bases between. Germline assignment: CDR1 MNHNS and CDR2 SASEGT. This CDR3 comprises 11 residues.